These 2 T cell receptor beta chains share one sample of origin, sequenced in a study of cytomegalovirus exposure and HLA in healthy donors. With 60 Vbeta and 13 Jbeta primers, the PCR was carried out. Data came from immunoSEQ multiplex PCR; TCRdb stores just in-frame clones and leaves some out. The data contain roughly 100,000 clones, 60% to 80% of them singletons. Sequences were obtained from PBMCs. The receptors originated from a man aged 55 to 69 in good health and CMV-seropositive.

The chain recombines TRBV18 with TRBJ1-3; TRBD1 matches at 8 bases. The CDR3 contains 14 residues. In germline, CDR1 is KGHSH, CDR2 LQKENI. The trim removed 6 bases at V and 2 bases at J, leaving 3 bases unmatched. The CDR3 DNA reads as TGTGCCAGCTCGAAGACAGGGGCTGGAAACACCATATATTTT. Amino acids: CASSKTGAGNTIYF.

This chain joins TRBV28 and TRBJ2-2, with 8 bases aligning to TRBD1. V shed 5 bases and J 5 bases; nucleotides not matched to a gene: 7. The CDR3 contains 15 residues. Per the germline V gene, CDR1 is MDHEN and CDR2 is SYDVKM. CDR3 sequence: CASSPWDRRTGELFF. CDR3 coding DNA: TGTGCCAGCAGTCCATGGGACAGGCGAACCGGGGAGCTGTTTTTT. The whole variable domain, remainder taken from reference TRBV28 and TRBJ2-2, is DVKVTQSSRYLVKRTGEKVFLECVQDMDHENMFWYRQDPGLGLRLIYFSYDVKMKEKGDIPEGYSVSREKKERFSLILESASTNQTSMYLCASSPWDRRTGELFFGEGSRLTVL.